This TCR beta chain was documented in a study of PD-L1 blockade in urothelial cancer. The method was immunoSEQ multiplex PCR; TCRdb's version includes in-frame clones alone and lacks a portion of them. The top ten clones hold under 15% of a sample with 48,000 or so clones, 87% of them seen once. The time point: pretreatment peripheral blood. Germline V gives CDR1 SGHVS, CDR2 FNYEAQ. V lost 5 bases and J lost 2, with 14 bases in between. The CDR3 is 15 residues long. This clone has a single count. The source is a woman aged 55-75 years with urothelial cancer. The sequenced sample was PBMCs, obtained around atezolizumab (anti-PD-L1) treatment. The chain joins TRBV7-6 to TRBJ2-3, with D perhaps TRBD2 (7 bases). The CDR3 nucleotides are TGTGCCAGCAGCCTAATGGGGGGGCCCACAGATACGCAGTATTTT. As protein: CASSLMGGPTDTQYF.